This entry lists 30 T cell receptor beta chains sequenced from one sample in a study of control samples from healthy donors and cancer patients. TCRdb's table, derived via immunoSEQ multiplex PCR, lists solely in-frame clones and lacks some. Of around 120,000 clones in the sample, approximately 92% were seen once. The sample taken for sequencing was PBMCs. The source of these receptors is a woman aged 45-59 years with colorectal cancer.

V and J are TRBV19 and TRBJ1-2; maybe TRBD1 (6 bases). V was pared by 5 bases and J by 2 bases, with 9 bases between. The CDR3 has 13 residues. Germline values: CDR1 LNHDA, CDR2 SQIVND (reference sequence). The chain's CDR3 is CASSPDRNYGYTF. The CDR3 DNA reads as TGTGCCAGTAGTCCCGACAGGAACTATGGCTACACCTTC.

The rearrangement links TRBV2 to TRBJ2-7; D call uncertain. V shed 3 bases and J shed 1 base, with 10 bases lying between them. Germline V gene lookup returns CDR1 SNHLY and CDR2 FYNNEI. This CDR3 spans 14 amino acids. CDR3 bases: TGTGCCAGCAGTGAGATCAGGCTATCCTACGAGCAGTACTTC. The encoded protein is CASSEIRLSYEQYF.

The chain is built from TRBV27 and TRBJ1-2, with TRBD1 identical over 9 bases. The CDR3 sequence is 18 residues long. Trimming took 1 base from V and 4 from J; bases not matched to a gene: 13. Germline V CDR1 and CDR2: MNHEY, SMNVEV (reference sequence). The CDR3 region is CASSLFGAPTGGGYGYTF. As DNA, the CDR3 is TGTGCCAGCAGTTTATTTGGAGCCCCCACAGGGGGCGGCTATGGCTACACCTTC.

The genes are TRBV29-1 and TRBJ1-2; D not certain. The CDR3 sequence is 14 residues long. V was clipped by 4 bases and J by 2 bases, with 14 bases between them. Germline V CDR1 and CDR2: SQVTM, ANQGSEA. CDR3 bases: TGCAGCGTTGTAGGTGACTTGGGAAACTATGGCTACACCTTC. Its protein product is CSVVGDLGNYGYTF.

V and J are TRBV6-5 and TRBJ1-6; D uncertain. This CDR3 has 15 amino acids. The V gene lost 0 bases and the J gene lost 6 bases, with 9 bases spanning the gap. Germline V gene data show CDR1 as MNHEY and CDR2 as SVGAGI. Written as DNA, the CDR3 is TGTGCCAGCAGTTACTCAGCCGGGATTAATTCACCCCTCCACTTT. Protein sequence: CASSYSAGINSPLHF.

The V and J genes are TRBV27 and TRBJ1-1; D may be TRBD1 (6 bases). Trimming stripped 3 bases from V and 3 bases from J, with 14 bases between. The germline gives CDR1 MNHEY, CDR2 SMNVEV (reference sequence). The CDR3 is 15 amino acids. CDR3 DNA: TGTGCCAGCAGTTTCTCCCCAGGGGTTTACACTGAAGCTTTCTTT. Amino acids: CASSFSPGVYTEAFF.

The genes are TRBV11-2 and TRBJ2-7, with 10 bases matching TRBD2. V lost 9 bases to trimming and J lost 3 bases; unmatched junction nucleotides: 14. The CDR3 is 16 amino acids. Germline CDR1 is SGHAT and CDR2 is FQNNGV. The CDR3 sequence: CASLLNSAGGFYEQYF. The CDR3 DNA reads as TGTGCCAGTCTCCTCAACTCAGCGGGGGGGTTCTACGAGCAGTACTTC.

The chain couples TRBV6-1 to TRBJ1-2; D is uncertain. Germline lookup yields CDR1 MNHNS and CDR2 SASEGT. This CDR3 region has 14 residues. V gave up 3 bases and J gave up 4 bases, with 12 bases separating them. The CDR3 loop reads CASSDLPSAYGYTF. The DNA for the CDR3 is TGTGCCAGCAGTGATCTCCCCTCGGCCTATGGCTACACCTTC.

The rearrangement uses TRBV6-1 and TRBJ2-7; D ambiguous. The germline CDR1 and CDR2 sequences are MNHNS and SASEGT. The V end was cut by 2 bases, the J end by 2 bases, with 4 bases between. The CDR3 extends over 12 amino acids. The CDR3 loop reads CASSETPYEQYF. CDR3 nucleotides: TGTGCCAGCAGTGAAACACCCTACGAGCAGTACTTC.

The genes are TRBV10-3 and TRBJ1-3, with D tentatively TRBD1 (6 bases). Germline CDR1 ENHRY, CDR2 SYGVKD. The CDR3 extends over 15 amino acids. V gave up 0 bases and J gave up 4 bases, with 10 bases separating them. The CDR3 sequence is CAISESRGDGNTIYF. Here the CDR3 DNA reads TGTGCCATCAGTGAGTCGAGGGGGGACGGAAACACCATATATTTT.

Regarding this clone: Additional DNA sequences in this sample encode the identical CDR3. The chain couples TRBV18 to TRBJ1-1, with D possibly being TRBD1 (5 bases). The ends were cut back, 4 bases at V and 5 bases at J, with 11 bases in the middle. Germline V lookup: CDR1 KGHSH, CDR2 LQKENI. This CDR3 spans 13 amino acids. CDR3 amino acids: CASSLQGRTEAFF. In nucleotides, the CDR3 is TGTGCCAGCTCACTCCAGGGAAGGACTGAAGCTTTCTTT.

The chain recombines TRBV30 with TRBJ2-1, with a possible D match to TRBD2 (5 bases). CDR1 and CDR2 (germline): GTSNPN, SVGIG (reference sequence). V was pared by 0 bases and J by 7 bases, with 19 bases between. The CDR3 is 16 amino acids. The CDR3 loop reads CAWSVLGSQVGNEQFF. The CDR3 DNA follows: TGTGCCTGGAGTGTACTAGGGTCCCAGGTCGGTAATGAGCAGTTCTTC.

The rearrangement uses TRBV5-1 and TRBJ1-1, with 8 bases identical to TRBD1. Germline V gene data show CDR1 as SGHRS and CDR2 as YFSETQ. The CDR3 loop spans 15 amino acids. V was pared by 1 base and J by 7 bases, with 9 bases of the junction left unmatched. CDR3 amino acids: CASSLTPGQENEAFF. The DNA of the CDR3 is TGCGCCAGCAGCTTGACGCCGGGACAGGAGAATGAAGCTTTCTTT.

The V and J genes are TRBV6-5 and TRBJ1-1; no definite D call. Germline assignment: CDR1 MNHEY and CDR2 SVGAGI. There are 14 residues in the CDR3. V lost 7 bases and J 2 bases, leaving 14 bases between the germline ends. The CDR3 DNA follows: TGTGCCAGCACTTCGGGCAGCCTAAACACTGAAGCTTTCTTT. It yields the protein CASTSGSLNTEAFF.

The V and J genes are TRBV28 and TRBJ2-3; 10 bases map to TRBD2. The CDR3 is 15 residues long. The ends lost 8 bases at V and 1 base at J; junction bases unmatched: 6. Per the germline V gene, CDR1 is MDHEN and CDR2 is SYDVKM. In nucleotides, the CDR3 is TGTGCCAGCGTTGTAGCGGGAGGAGGCACAGATACGCAGTATTTT. It is translated as CASVVAGGGTDTQYF.

CDR3 amino acids: CASSPDRNTGELFF. The CDR3 DNA reads TGTGCCAGCTCACCAGATCGGAACACCGGGGAGCTGTTTTTT. The J gene is TRBJ2-2, the V gene TRBV18; D not certain. The CDR3 totals 14 residues. Trimming cost V 2 bases and J 1 base, with 5 bases left between them. Germline lookup yields CDR1 KGHSH and CDR2 LQKENI.

This clone appeared once. This sequence joins TRBV7-2 and TRBJ1-2, with TRBD1 identical over 8 bases. CDR3 size: 15 residues. Trimming took 5 bases from V and 6 from J; bases not matched to a gene: 11. Germline V CDR1 and CDR2: SGHTA, FQGNSA. The CDR3 nucleotides are TGTGCCAGCAGCCCCCGGGGACAGGCCCTCCATGGCTACACCTTC. Translation: CASSPRGQALHGYTF.

This rearrangement joins TRBV15 to TRBJ2-5; either TRBD1 or TRBD2 may supply D (5 bases each). CDR1 and CDR2 (germline): LNHNV, YYDKDF (reference sequence). V was trimmed by 0 bases and J by 5 bases, leaving 10 bases between them. This CDR3 has 14 amino acids. This CDR3 reads CATSRDRGRETQYF. The CDR3 nucleotides are TGTGCCACCAGCAGAGATCGGGGCAGGGAGACCCAGTACTTC.

The genes are TRBV7-9 and TRBJ2-3; 8 positions agree with TRBD2. Germline V gene lookup returns CDR1 SEHNR and CDR2 FQNEAQ (reference sequence). V gave up 3 bases and J gave up 2 bases; unmatched junction bases: 16. The CDR3 spans 19 residues. The CDR3 nucleotides are TGTGCCAGCAGCTTGGGGGGCAGCGGGAGCGCACTTTACACAGATACGCAGTATTTT. Amino acid sequence: CASSLGGSGSALYTDTQYF. Together with reference TRBV7-9 and TRBJ2-3, the CDR3 gives the full variable domain: DTGVSQNPRHKITKRGQNVTFRCDPISEHNRLYWYRQTLGQGPEFLTYFQNEAQLEKSRLLSDRFSAERPKGSFSTLEIQRTEQGDSAMYLCASSLGGSGSALYTDTQYFGPGTRLTVL.

This clone was detected once. The V call is TRBV2, the J call TRBJ1-3, with 7 bases that match TRBD1. J was trimmed by 2 bases and V by 4 bases; bases with no gene match: 2. CDR1 is SNHLY and CDR2 is FYNNEI in the germline V gene. There are 14 residues in the CDR3. DNA of the CDR3: TGTGCCAGCAGTGGCGGGACAGCTGGAAACACCATATATTTT. Amino acids: CASSGGTAGNTIYF.

The rearrangement uses TRBV2 and TRBJ1-5, with D tentatively TRBD1 (5 bases). This CDR3 contains 14 residues. CDR1 and CDR2 from the germline V gene are SNHLY and FYNNEI. Trimming pared 6 bases from V and 6 bases from J, leaving 15 bases between. CDR3 in amino acids: CASRTGGVGQPQHF. The CDR3 DNA follows: TGTGCCAGCAGGACCGGGGGGGTTGGTCAGCCCCAGCATTTT.

J is TRBJ2-7 and V is TRBV5-4; either TRBD1 or TRBD2 may supply D (5 bases each). V gave up 0 bases and J gave up 3 bases, with 10 bases separating them. Germline V gives CDR1 SGHNT, CDR2 YYREEE (reference sequence). The CDR3 extends over 14 amino acids. As DNA, the CDR3 is TGTGCCAGCAGCTTGGGACAGCGGAACTACGAGCAGTACTTC. It specifies CASSLGQRNYEQYF.

This CDR3 is CASSYSSPSGNIQYF. In nucleotides, the CDR3 is TGTGCCAGCAGTTACTCTAGCCCCAGCGGAAACATTCAGTACTTC. The chain is built from TRBV6-5 and TRBJ2-4; TRBD2 might be the D (5 bases). The germline V gene encodes CDR1 MNHEY and CDR2 SVGAGI. The CDR3 covers 15 residues. With 0 bases removed from V and 6 bases from J, the gap between germline ends came to 12 bases.

The rearrangement joins TRBV9 to TRBJ1-2; tentatively, D is TRBD1 (6 bases). The CDR3 sequence is 15 residues long. V dropped 0 bases and J dropped 7 bases, with 16 bases sitting between them. Looked up from germline, CDR1 is SGDLS and CDR2 is YYNGEE. CDR3 protein: CASSVGSTGPSGYTF. For the CDR3, the DNA is TGTGCCAGCAGCGTAGGGTCAACAGGGCCGTCTGGCTACACCTTC. Full variable domain (remainder filled in from reference TRBV9 and TRBJ1-2): DSGVTQTPKHLITATGQRVTLRCSPRSGDLSVYWYQQSLDQGLQFLIQYYNGEERAKGNILERFSAQQFPDLHSELNLSSLELGDSALYFCASSVGSTGPSGYTFGSGTRLTVV.

The chain recombines TRBV3-1 (or the pseudogene TRBV3-2) with TRBJ2-7; a weak D match, TRBD2 (7 bases). Germline V gene sequence: CDR1 LGHDT, CDR2 YNNKEL (reference sequence). The ends were cut back, 4 bases at V and 6 bases at J, with 16 bases in the middle. The CDR3 totals 14 residues. The CDR3 DNA follows: TGTGCCAGCAGCCCCCCGGGGGGCCCCTCCGAGCAGTACTTC. Protein: CASSPPGGPSEQYF.

The J gene is TRBJ1-2, the V gene TRBV5-1; the D gene is possibly TRBD1 (6 bases). CDR1 and CDR2 (germline): SGHRS, YFSETQ. The V end lost 1 base, the J end lost 8 bases, and 27 bases lay between the germline ends. This CDR3 comprises 18 residues. CDR3 in amino acids: CASSLMPGANDLSRGYTF. The DNA for the CDR3 is TGCGCCAGCAGCTTGATGCCAGGGGCGAACGACCTCAGTAGGGGCTACACCTTC.

The chain joins TRBV2 to TRBJ1-1; D gene uncertain. Trimming shortened V by 5 bases and J by 11 bases, and 15 bases separated the two germline ends. The CDR3 sequence is 12 residues long. In germline, CDR1 is SNHLY, CDR2 FYNNEI. CDR3 in amino acids: CASSYLPRTAFF. In DNA form, the CDR3 reads TGTGCCAGCAGTTATTTGCCTCGGACGGCTTTCTTT.

This clone was found a few times. This rearrangement joins TRBV15 to TRBJ1-2; the D gene is possibly TRBD1 (6 bases). CDR3 length: 15 residues. V was pared by 0 bases and J by 4 bases, with 12 bases between. Per the germline V gene, CDR1 is LNHNV and CDR2 is YYDKDF (reference sequence). The CDR3 here is CATSREFDRSYGYTF. The DNA for the CDR3 is TGTGCCACCAGCAGAGAATTCGACAGGTCCTATGGCTACACCTTC.

This sequence joins TRBV27 and TRBJ1-2, with TRBD1 matching over 8 bases. CDR1 and CDR2 from the germline V gene are MNHEY and SMNVEV (reference sequence). V lost 5 bases, J lost 11 bases, and 13 bases stayed unmatched. The CDR3 has 14 residues. The CDR3 protein is CASSHVRDRKRYTF. CDR3 in DNA: TGTGCCAGCAGTCACGTCCGGGACAGGAAAAGATACACCTTC.

This rearrangement joins TRBV3-1 (or the pseudogene TRBV3-2) to TRBJ2-7; the D gene is possibly TRBD2 (6 bases). V gave up 4 bases and J gave up 2 bases, with 6 bases separating them. Germline CDR1 reads LGHDT; CDR2 reads YNNKEL (reference sequence). The CDR3 contains 12 residues. The chain's CDR3 is CASSLAAYEQYF. In DNA form, the CDR3 reads TGTGCCAGCAGCCTAGCGGCCTACGAGCAGTACTTC.